This TCR beta chain was retrieved from a study of cytomegalovirus exposure and HLA in healthy donors. Use of 60 Vbeta and 13 Jbeta primers characterized the PCR. Method: immunoSEQ multiplex PCR; TCRdb's copy keeps in-frame clones and lacks some. The sample has 55,000 to 75,000 clones, around 72% seen once. This CDR3 spans 17 amino acids. With V trimmed by 3 bases and J by 5 bases, 8 bases remained unmatched. CDR1 and CDR2 from the germline V gene are SGHDN and FVKESK. J is TRBJ2-1 and V is TRBV14, with 12 bases that match TRBD2. What was sequenced was PBMCs. This receptor was obtained from a woman in her twenties or thirties in good health and CMV-seropositive. The CDR3 sequence is CASSHLRLAGEHNEQFF. In nucleotides, the CDR3 is TGTGCCAGCAGCCACTTAAGACTAGCGGGAGAACACAATGAGCAGTTCTTC.